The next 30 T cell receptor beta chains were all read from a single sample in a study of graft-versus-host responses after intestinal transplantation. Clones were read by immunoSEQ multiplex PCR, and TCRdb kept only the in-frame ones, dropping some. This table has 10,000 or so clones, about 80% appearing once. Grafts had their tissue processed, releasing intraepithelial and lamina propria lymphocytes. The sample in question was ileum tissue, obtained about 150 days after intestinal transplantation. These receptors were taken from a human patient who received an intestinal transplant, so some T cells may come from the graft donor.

For the CDR3, the DNA is TGTGCCAGCAGCTTAATGGTAGACTATGGCTACACCTTC. Translation: CASSLMVDYGYTF. The genes are TRBV11-2 and TRBJ1-2; D is unclear. V lost 2 bases and J 3 bases, leaving 7 bases between the germline ends. CDR3 length equals 13 residues. Germline-derived CDR1 and CDR2 are SGHAT and FQNNGV.

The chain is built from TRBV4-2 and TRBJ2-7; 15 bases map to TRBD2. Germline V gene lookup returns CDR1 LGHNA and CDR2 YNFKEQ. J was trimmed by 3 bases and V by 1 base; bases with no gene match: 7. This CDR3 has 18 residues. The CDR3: CASSQGTSGGAAIYEQYF. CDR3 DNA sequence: TGTGCCAGCAGCCAAGGGACTAGCGGGGGGGCGGCAATCTACGAGCAGTACTTC.

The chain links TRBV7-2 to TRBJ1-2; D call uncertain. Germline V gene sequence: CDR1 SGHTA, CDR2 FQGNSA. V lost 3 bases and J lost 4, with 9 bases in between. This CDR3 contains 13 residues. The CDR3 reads CASSLYSLYGYTF. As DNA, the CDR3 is TGTGCCAGCAGCTTGTACAGCCTCTATGGCTACACCTTC.

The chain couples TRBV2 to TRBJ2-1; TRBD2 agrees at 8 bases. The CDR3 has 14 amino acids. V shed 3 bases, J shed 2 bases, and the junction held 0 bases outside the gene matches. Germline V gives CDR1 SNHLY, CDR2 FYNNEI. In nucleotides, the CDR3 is TGTGCCAGCAGTGACGGGAGGGCCTACAATGAGCAGTTCTTC. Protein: CASSDGRAYNEQFF.

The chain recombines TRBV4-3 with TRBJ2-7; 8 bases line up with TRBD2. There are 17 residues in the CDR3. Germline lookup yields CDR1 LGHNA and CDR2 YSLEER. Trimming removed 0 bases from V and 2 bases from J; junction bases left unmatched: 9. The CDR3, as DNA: TGCGCCAGCAGCCAAGATCTGGTGACTAGCGAAACCTACGAGCAGTACTTC. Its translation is CASSQDLVTSETYEQYF.

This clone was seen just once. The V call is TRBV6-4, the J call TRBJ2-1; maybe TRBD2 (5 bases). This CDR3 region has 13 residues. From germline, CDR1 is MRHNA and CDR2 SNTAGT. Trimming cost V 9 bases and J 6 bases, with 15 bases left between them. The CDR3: CASGPSGVNEQFF. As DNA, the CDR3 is TGTGCCAGTGGGCCCAGCGGAGTCAATGAGCAGTTCTTC.

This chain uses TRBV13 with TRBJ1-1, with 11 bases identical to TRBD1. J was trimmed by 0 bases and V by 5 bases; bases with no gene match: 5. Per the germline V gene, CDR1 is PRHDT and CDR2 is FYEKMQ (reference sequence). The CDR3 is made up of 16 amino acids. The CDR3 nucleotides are TGTGCCAGCAGCCGCGGGGACAGGGGGATGAACACTGAAGCTTTCTTT. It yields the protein CASSRGDRGMNTEAFF. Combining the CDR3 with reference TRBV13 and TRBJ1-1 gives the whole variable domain AAGVIQSPRHLIKEKRETATLKCYPIPRHDTVYWYQQGPGQDPQFLISFYEKMQSDKGSIPDRFSAQQFSDYHSELNMSSLELGDSALYFCASSRGDRGMNTEAFFGQGTRLTVV.

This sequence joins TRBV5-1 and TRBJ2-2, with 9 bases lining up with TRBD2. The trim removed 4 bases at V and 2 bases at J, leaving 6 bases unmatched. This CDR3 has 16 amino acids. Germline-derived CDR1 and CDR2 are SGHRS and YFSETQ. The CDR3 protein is CASSPLSGGNTGELFF. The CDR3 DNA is TGCGCCAGCAGCCCCCTTAGCGGGGGTAACACCGGGGAGCTGTTTTTT.

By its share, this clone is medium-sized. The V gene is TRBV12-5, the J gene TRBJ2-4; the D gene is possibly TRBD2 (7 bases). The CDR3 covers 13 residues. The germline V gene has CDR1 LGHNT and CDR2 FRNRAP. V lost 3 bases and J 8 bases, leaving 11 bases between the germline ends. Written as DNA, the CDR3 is TGTGCTAGTGGTTTCGGGGGGCAGGACATTCAGTACTTC. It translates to CASGFGGQDIQYF.

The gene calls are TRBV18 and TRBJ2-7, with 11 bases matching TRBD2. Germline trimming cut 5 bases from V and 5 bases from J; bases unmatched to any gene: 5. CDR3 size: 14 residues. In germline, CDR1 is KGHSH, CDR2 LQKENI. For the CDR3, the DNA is TGTGCCAGCTCAGCGACTAGCGGGAATGACGAGCAGTACTTC. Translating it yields CASSATSGNDEQYF.

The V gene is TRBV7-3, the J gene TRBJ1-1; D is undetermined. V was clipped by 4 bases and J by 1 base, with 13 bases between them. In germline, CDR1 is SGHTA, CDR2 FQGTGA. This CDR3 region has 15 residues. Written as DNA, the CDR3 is TGTGCCAGCAGCTCTAACGCTGGAGCGAACACTGAAGCTTTCTTT. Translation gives CASSSNAGANTEAFF.

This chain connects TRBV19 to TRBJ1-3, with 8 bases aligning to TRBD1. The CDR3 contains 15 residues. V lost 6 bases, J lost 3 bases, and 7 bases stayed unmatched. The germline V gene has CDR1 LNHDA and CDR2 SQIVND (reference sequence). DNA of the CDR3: TGTGCCAGTAGCCGGGGAACAGGGGGTGGAAACACCATATATTTT. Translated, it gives CASSRGTGGGNTIYF.

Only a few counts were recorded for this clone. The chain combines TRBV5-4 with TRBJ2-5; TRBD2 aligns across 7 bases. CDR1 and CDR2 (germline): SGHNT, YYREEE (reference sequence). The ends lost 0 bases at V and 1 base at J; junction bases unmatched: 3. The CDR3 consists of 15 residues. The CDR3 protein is CASSLGTSLQETQYF. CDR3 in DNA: TGTGCCAGCAGCTTGGGGACTAGTCTCCAAGAGACCCAGTACTTC.

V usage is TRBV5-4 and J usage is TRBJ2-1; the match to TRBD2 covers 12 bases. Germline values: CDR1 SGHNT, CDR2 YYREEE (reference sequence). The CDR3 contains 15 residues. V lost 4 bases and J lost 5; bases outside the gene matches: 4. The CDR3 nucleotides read TGTGCCAGCAGCCCGACTAGCGGGGGCCACAATGAGCAGTTCTTC. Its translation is CASSPTSGGHNEQFF.

The CDR3 loop is CASSSRQVLPNEQFF. The CDR3 nucleotides read TGTGCCAGCTCATCTAGACAGGTCCTCCCGAATGAGCAGTTCTTC. The chain uses TRBV18 and TRBJ2-1, with a tentative D call TRBD1 (6 bases). Germline V gene lookup returns CDR1 KGHSH and CDR2 LQKENI. There are 15 residues in the CDR3. With 5 bases removed from V and 7 bases from J, the gap between germline ends came to 18 bases.

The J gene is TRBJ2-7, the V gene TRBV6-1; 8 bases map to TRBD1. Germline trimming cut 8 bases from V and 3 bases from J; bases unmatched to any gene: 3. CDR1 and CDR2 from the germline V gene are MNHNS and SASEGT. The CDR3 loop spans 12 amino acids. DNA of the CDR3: TGTGCCAGCGGACAGGGAGACTACGAGCAGTACTTC. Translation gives CASGQGDYEQYF.

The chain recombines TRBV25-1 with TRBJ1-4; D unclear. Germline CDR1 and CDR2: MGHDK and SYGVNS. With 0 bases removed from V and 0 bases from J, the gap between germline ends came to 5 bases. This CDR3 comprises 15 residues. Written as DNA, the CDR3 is TGTGCCAGCAGTGAATACGGGACAACTAATGAAAAACTGTTTTTT. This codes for CASSEYGTTNEKLFF.

CDR3 residues: CASSPDRSGNTIYF. In DNA form, the CDR3 reads TGTGCCAGCAGCCCAGACAGGTCTGGAAACACCATATATTTT. This rearrangement joins TRBV2 to TRBJ1-3; possible D gene TRBD1, 6 bases. Germline CDR1 SNHLY, CDR2 FYNNEI. V gave up 6 bases and J gave up 1 base, with 10 bases separating them. CDR3 length: 14 residues. The whole variable domain, filled in from reference TRBV2 and TRBJ1-3, reads EPEVTQTPSHQVTQMGQEVILRCVPISNHLYFYWYRQILGQKVEFLVSFYNNEISEKSEIFDDQFSVERPDGSNFTLKIRSTKLEDSAMYFCASSPDRSGNTIYFGEGSWLTVV.

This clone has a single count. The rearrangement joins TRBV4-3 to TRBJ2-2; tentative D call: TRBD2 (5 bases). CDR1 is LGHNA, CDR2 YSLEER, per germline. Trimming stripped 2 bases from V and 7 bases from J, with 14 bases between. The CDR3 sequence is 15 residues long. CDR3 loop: CASSQSTTRSGELFF. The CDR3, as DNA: TGCGCCAGCAGCCAATCTACAACTAGGAGCGGGGAGCTGTTTTTT.

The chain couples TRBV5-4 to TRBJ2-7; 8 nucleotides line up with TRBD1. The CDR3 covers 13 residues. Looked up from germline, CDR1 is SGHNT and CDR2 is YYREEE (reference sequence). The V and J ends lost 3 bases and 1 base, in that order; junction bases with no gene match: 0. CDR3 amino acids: CASSWDRSYEQYF. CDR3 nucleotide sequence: TGTGCCAGCAGCTGGGACAGGTCCTACGAGCAGTACTTC. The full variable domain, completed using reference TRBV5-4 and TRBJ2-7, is ETGVTQSPTHLIKTRGQQVTLRCSSQSGHNTVSWYQQALGQGPQFIFQYYREEENGRGNFPPRFSGLQFPNYSSELNVNALELDDSALYLCASSWDRSYEQYFGPGTRLTVT.

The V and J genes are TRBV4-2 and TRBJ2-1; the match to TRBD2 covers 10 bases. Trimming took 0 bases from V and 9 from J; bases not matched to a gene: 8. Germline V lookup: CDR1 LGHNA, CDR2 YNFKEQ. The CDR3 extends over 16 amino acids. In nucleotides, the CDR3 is TGTGCCAGCAGCCAAGATCTAGCGGGAGAGATTGGTGAGCAGTTCTTC. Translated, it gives CASSQDLAGEIGEQFF.

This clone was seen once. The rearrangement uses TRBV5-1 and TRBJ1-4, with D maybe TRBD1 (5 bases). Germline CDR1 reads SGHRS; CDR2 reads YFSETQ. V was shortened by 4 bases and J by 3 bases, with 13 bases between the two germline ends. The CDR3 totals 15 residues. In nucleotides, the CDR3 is TGCGCCAGCAGCCGGACCAGGGTAGCTAATGAAAAACTGTTTTTT. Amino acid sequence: CASSRTRVANEKLFF. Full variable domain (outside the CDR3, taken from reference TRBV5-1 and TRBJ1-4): KAGVTQTPRYLIKTRGQQVTLSCSPISGHRSVSWYQQTPGQGLQFLFEYFSETQRNKGNFPGRFSGRQFSNSRSEMNVSTLELGDSALYLCASSRTRVANEKLFFGSGTQLSVL.

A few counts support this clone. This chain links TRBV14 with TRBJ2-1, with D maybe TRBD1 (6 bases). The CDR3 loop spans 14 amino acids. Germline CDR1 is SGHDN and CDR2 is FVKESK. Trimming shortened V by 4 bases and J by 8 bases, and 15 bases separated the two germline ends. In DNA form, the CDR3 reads TGTGCCAGCAGCCCTCTCACAGGGCGGCATGAGCAGTTCTTC. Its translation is CASSPLTGRHEQFF.

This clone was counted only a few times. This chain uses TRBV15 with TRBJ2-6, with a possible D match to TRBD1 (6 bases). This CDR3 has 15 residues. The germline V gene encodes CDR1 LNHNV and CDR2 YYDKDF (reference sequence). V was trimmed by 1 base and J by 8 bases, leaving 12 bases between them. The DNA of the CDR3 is TGTGCCACCAGCAGAGGGAACACAGGGTCCAACGTCCTGACTTTC. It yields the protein CATSRGNTGSNVLTF.

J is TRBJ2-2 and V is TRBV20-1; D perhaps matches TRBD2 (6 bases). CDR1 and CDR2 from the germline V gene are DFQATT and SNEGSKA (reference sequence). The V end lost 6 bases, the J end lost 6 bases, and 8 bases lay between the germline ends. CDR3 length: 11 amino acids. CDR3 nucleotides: TGCAGTGCCGGGGGACCCGGGGAGCTGTTTTTT. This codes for CSAGGPGELFF.

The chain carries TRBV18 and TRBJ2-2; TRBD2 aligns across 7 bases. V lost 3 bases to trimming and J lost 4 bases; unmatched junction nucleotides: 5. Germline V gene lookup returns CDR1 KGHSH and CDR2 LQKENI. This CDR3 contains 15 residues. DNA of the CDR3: TGTGCCAGCTCACCCACGGGCGGGAGCACCGGGGAGCTGTTTTTT. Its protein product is CASSPTGGSTGELFF.

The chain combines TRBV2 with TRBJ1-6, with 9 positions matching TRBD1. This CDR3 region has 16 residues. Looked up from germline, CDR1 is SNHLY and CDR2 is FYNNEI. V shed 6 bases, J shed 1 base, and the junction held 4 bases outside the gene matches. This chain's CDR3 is CASRDRGFSYNSPLHF. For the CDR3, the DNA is TGTGCCAGCAGGGACAGGGGTTTTTCCTATAATTCACCCCTCCACTTT.

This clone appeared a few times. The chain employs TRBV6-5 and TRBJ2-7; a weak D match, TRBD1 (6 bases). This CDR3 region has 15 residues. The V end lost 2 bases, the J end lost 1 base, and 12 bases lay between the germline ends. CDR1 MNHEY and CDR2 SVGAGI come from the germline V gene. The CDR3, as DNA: TGTGCCAGCAGTTACGGGCCTACAGGGTCCTACGAGCAGTACTTC. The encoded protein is CASSYGPTGSYEQYF.

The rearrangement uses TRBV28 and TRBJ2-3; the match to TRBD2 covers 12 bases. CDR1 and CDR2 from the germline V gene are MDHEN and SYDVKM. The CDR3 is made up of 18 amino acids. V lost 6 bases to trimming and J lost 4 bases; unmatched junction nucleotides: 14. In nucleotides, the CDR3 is TGTGCCAGCAGCCAACATCATGGACTAGCGGGAAAGGCAGATACGCAGTATTTT. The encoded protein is CASSQHHGLAGKADTQYF.

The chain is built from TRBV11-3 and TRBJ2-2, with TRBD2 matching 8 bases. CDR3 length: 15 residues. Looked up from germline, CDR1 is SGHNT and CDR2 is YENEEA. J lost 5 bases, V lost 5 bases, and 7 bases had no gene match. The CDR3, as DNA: TGTGCCAGCAGCCGACTAGCGTTGGGGACCGGGGAGCTGTTTTTT. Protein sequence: CASSRLALGTGELFF.